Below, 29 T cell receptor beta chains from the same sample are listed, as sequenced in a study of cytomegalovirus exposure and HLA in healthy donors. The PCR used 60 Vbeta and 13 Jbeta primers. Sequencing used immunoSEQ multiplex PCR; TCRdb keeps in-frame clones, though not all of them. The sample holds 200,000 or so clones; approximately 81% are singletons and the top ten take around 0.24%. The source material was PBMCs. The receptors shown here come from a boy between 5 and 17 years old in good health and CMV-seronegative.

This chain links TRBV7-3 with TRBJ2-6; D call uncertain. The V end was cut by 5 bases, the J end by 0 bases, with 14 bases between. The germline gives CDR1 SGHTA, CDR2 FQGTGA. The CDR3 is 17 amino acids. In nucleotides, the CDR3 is TGTGCCAGCAGCCTTGTGCACACCGACTCTGGGGCCAACGTCCTGACTTTC. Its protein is CASSLVHTDSGANVLTF.

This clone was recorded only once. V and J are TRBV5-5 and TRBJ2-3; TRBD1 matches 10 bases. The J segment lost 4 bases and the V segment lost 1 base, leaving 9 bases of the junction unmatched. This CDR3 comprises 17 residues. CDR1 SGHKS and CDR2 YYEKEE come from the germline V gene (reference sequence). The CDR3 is CASSLKTSGQGADTQYF. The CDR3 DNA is TGTGCCAGCAGCTTGAAGACTTCAGGACAGGGGGCAGATACGCAGTATTTT.

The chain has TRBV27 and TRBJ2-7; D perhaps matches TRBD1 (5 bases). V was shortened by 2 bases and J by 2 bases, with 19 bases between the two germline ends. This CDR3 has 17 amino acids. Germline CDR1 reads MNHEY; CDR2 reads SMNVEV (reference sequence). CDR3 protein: CASSLQLWQGIPYEQYF. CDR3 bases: TGTGCCAGCAGTTTACAATTGTGGCAGGGAATCCCCTACGAGCAGTACTTC.

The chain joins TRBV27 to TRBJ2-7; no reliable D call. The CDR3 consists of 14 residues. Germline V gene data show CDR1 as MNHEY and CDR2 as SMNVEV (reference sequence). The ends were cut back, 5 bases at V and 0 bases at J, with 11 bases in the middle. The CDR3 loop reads CASSARMSSYEQYF. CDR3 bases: TGTGCCAGCAGTGCTCGCATGAGCTCCTACGAGCAGTACTTC.

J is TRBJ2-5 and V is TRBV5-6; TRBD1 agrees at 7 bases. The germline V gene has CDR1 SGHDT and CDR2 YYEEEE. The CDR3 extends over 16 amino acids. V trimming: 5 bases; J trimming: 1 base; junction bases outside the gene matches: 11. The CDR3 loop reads CASSFFTWDSQETQYF. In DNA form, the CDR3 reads TGTGCCAGCAGTTTTTTTACCTGGGACAGCCAAGAGACCCAGTACTTC. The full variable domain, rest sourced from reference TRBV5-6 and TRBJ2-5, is DAGVTQSPTHLIKTRGQQVTLRCSPKSGHDTVSWYQQALGQGPQFIFQYYEEEERQRGNFPDRFSGHQFPNYSSELNVNALLLGDSALYLCASSFFTWDSQETQYFGPGTRLLVL.

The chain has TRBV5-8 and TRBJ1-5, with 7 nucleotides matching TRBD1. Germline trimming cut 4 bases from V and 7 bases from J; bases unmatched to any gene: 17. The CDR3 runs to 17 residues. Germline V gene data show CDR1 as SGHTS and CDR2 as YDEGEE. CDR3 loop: CASSHEGQVSFLQPQHF. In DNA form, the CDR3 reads TGTGCCAGCAGCCATGAAGGACAGGTGTCTTTTCTGCAGCCCCAGCATTTT.

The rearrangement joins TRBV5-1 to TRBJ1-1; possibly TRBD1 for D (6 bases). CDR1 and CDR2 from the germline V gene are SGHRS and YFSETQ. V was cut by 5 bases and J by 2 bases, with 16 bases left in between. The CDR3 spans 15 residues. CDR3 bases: TGCGCCAGCAGTTACGAGGACAGTGCCAACACTGAAGCTTTCTTT. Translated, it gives CASSYEDSANTEAFF.

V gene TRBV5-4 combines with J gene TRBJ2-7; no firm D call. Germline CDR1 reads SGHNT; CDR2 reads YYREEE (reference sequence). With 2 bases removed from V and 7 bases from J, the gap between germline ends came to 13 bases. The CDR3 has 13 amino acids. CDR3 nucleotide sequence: TGTGCCAGCAGCTTCAGGCCACCCCAGGAGCAGTACTTC. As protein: CASSFRPPQEQYF.

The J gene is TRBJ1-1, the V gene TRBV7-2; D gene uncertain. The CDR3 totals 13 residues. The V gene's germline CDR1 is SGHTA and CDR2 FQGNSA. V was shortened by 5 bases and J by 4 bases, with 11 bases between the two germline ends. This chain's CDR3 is CASSPEAFTEAFF. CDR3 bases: TGTGCCAGCAGCCCTGAAGCCTTCACTGAAGCTTTCTTT. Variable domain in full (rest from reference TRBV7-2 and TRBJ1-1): GAGVSQSPSNKVTEKGKDVELRCDPISGHTALYWYRQSLGQGLEFLIYFQGNSAPDKSGLPSDRFSAERTGGSVSTLTIQRTQQEDSAVYLCASSPEAFTEAFFGQGTRLTVV.

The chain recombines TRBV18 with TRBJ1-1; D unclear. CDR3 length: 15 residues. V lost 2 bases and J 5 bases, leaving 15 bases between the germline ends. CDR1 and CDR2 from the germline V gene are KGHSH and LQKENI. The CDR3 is CASSPKVLGGTEAFF. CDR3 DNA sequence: TGTGCCAGCTCACCAAAAGTCCTTGGAGGGACTGAAGCTTTCTTT. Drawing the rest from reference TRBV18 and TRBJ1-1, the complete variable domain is NAGVMQNPRHLVRRRGQEARLRCSPMKGHSHVYWYRQLPEEGLKFMVYLQKENIIDESGMPKERFSAEFPKEGPSILRIQQVVRGDSAAYFCASSPKVLGGTEAFFGQGTRLTVV.

CDR3 loop: CASSGQRGTEAFF. The CDR3 DNA is TGTGCCAGCAGTGGCCAACGGGGAACTGAAGCTTTCTTT. The rearrangement joins TRBV25-1 to TRBJ1-1; D is unresolved. Germline V lookup: CDR1 MGHDK, CDR2 SYGVNS. This CDR3 comprises 13 residues. The germline V and J ends were trimmed by 4 bases and 5 bases, with 11 bases remaining between them.

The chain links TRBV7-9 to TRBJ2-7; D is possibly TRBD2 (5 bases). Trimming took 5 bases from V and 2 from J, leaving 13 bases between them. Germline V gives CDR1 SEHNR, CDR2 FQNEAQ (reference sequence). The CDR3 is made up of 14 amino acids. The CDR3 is CASSLFDGTYEQYF. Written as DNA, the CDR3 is TGTGCCAGCAGCCTCTTCGACGGGACCTACGAGCAGTACTTC.

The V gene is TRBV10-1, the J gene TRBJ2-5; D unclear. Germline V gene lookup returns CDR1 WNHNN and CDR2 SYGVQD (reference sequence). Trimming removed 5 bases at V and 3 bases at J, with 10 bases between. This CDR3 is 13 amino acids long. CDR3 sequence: CASSSDLEETQYF. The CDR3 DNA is TGCGCCAGCAGTTCCGACTTGGAAGAGACCCAGTACTTC.

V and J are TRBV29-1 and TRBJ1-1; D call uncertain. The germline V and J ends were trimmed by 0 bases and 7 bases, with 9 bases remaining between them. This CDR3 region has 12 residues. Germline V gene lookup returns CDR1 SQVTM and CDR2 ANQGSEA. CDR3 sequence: CSVEDLGLEAFF. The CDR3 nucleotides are TGCAGCGTTGAAGATCTGGGCCTTGAAGCTTTCTTT.

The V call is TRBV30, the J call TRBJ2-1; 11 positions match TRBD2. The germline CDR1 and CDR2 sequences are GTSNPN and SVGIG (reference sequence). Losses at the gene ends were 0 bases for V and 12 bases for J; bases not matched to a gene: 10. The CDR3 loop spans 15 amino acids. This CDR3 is CAWSVPGSGRAGQFF. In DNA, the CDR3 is TGTGCCTGGAGTGTACCTGGTAGCGGGAGGGCGGGGCAGTTCTTC. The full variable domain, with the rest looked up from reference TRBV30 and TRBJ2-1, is SQTIHQWPATLVQPVGSPLSLECTVEGTSNPNLYWYRQAAGRGLQLLFYSVGIGQISSEVPQNLSASRPQDRQFILSSKKLLLSDSGFYLCAWSVPGSGRAGQFFGPGTRLTVL.

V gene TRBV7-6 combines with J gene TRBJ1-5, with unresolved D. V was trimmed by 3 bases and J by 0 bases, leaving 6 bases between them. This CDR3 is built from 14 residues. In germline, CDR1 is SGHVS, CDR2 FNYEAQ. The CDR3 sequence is CASSFGDSNQPQHF. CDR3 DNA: TGTGCCAGCAGCTTCGGGGATAGCAATCAGCCCCAGCATTTT.

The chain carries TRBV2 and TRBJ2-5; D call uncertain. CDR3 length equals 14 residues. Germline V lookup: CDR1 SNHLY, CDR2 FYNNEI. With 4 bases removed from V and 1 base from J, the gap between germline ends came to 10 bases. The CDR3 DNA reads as TGTGCCAGCAGTGCGGGTCGGTTCCAAGAGACCCAGTACTTC. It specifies CASSAGRFQETQYF.

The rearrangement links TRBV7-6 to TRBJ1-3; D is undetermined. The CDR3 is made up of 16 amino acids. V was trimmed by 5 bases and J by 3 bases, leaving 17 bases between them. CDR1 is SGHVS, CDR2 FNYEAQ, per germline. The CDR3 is CASSPAGSLSGNTIYF. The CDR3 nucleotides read TGTGCCAGCAGCCCTGCGGGTTCTTTAAGTGGAAACACCATATATTTT.

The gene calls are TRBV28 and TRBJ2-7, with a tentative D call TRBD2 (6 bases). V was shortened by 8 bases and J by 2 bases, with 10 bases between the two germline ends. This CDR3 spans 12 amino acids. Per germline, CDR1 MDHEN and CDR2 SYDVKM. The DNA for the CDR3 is TGTGCCAGCTTGGGCGGGACCTACGAGCAGTACTTC. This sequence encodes CASLGGTYEQYF.

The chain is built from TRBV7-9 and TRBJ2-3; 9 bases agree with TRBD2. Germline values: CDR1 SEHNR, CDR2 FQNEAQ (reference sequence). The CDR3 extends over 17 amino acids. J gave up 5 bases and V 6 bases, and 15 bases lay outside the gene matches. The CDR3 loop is CASSSVGAGGQQDTQYF. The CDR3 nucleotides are TGTGCCAGCAGTTCCGTGGGTGCGGGGGGGCAGCAAGATACGCAGTATTTT.

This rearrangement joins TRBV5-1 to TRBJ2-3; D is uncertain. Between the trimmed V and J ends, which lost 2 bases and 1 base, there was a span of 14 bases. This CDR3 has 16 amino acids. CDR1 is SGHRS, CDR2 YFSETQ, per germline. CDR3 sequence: CASSFTLGEGTDTQYF. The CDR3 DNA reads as TGCGCCAGCAGCTTTACACTCGGAGAAGGCACAGATACGCAGTATTTT.

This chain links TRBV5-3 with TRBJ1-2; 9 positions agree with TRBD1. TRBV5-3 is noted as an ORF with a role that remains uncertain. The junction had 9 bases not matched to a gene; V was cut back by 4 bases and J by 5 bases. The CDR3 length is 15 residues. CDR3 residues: CARSRYRGRKYGYTF. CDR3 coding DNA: TGTGCCAGAAGCAGGTACAGGGGGCGAAAGTATGGCTACACCTTC.

The CDR3 bases are TGTGCCAGTAGTATGTATACCGGGGAGCTGTTTTTT. Translation: CASSMYTGELFF. The V call is TRBV19, the J call TRBJ2-2; D is unresolved. CDR1 LNHDA and CDR2 SQIVND come from the germline V gene (reference sequence). The CDR3 loop spans 12 amino acids. V was trimmed by 3 bases and J by 5 bases, leaving 4 bases between them.

For the CDR3, the DNA is TGTGCCAGCAGCCCTACAGGGGGCGAAAACTATGAAAAACTGTTTTTT. Encoded protein: CASSPTGGENYEKLFF. The chain recombines TRBV7-9 with TRBJ1-4; 9 nucleotides agree with TRBD1. The CDR3 sequence is 16 residues long. From germline, CDR1 is SEHNR and CDR2 FQNEAQ (reference sequence). The ends lost 5 bases at V and 6 bases at J; junction bases unmatched: 10. Complete variable domain (other parts from reference TRBV7-9 and TRBJ1-4): DTGVSQNPRHKITKRGQNVTFRCDPISEHNRLYWYRQTLGQGPEFLTYFQNEAQLEKSRLLSDRFSAERPKGSFSTLEIQRTEQGDSAMYLCASSPTGGENYEKLFFGSGTQLSVL.

CDR3 coding DNA: TGTGCCAGCAGCTTGCAGGCCACTAATGAAAAACTGTTTTTT. It codes for CASSLQATNEKLFF. The chain is built from TRBV5-5 and TRBJ1-4; D remains ambiguous. Germline V CDR1 and CDR2: SGHKS, YYEKEE (reference sequence). V gave up 1 base and J gave up 2 bases, with 6 bases separating them. The CDR3 runs 14 residues.

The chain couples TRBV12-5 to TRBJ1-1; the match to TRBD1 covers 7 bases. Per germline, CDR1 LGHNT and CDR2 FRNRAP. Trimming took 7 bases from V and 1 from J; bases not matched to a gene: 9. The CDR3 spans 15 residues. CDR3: CASAKTGFTNTEAFF. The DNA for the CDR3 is TGTGCTAGTGCCAAGACAGGGTTCACGAACACTGAAGCTTTCTTT. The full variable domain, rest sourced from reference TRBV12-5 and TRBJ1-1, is DARVTQTPRHKVTEMGQEVTMRCQPILGHNTVFWYRQTMMQGLELLAYFRNRAPLDDSGMPKDRFSAEMPDATLATLKIQPSEPRDSAVYFCASAKTGFTNTEAFFGQGTRLTVV.

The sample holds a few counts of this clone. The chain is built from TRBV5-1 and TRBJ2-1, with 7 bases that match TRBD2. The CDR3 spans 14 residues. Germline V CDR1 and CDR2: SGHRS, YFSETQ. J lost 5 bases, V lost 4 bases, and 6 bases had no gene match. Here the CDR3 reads CASSRTGGNNEQFF. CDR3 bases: TGCGCCAGCAGCCGGACCGGGGGGAACAATGAGCAGTTCTTC.

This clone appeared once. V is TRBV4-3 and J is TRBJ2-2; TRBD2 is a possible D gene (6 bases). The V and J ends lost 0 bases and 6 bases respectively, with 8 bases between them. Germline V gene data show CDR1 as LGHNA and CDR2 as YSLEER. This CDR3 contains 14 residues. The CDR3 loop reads CASSQDTGAGELFF. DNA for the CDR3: TGCGCCAGCAGCCAAGATACGGGGGCCGGGGAGCTGTTTTTT.

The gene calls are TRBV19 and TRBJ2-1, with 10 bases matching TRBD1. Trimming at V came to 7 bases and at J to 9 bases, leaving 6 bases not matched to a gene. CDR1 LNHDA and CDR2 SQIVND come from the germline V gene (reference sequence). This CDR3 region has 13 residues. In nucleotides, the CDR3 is TGTGCCAGTACGGGACAGGGGTTAAGTGAGCAGTTCTTC. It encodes CASTGQGLSEQFF.